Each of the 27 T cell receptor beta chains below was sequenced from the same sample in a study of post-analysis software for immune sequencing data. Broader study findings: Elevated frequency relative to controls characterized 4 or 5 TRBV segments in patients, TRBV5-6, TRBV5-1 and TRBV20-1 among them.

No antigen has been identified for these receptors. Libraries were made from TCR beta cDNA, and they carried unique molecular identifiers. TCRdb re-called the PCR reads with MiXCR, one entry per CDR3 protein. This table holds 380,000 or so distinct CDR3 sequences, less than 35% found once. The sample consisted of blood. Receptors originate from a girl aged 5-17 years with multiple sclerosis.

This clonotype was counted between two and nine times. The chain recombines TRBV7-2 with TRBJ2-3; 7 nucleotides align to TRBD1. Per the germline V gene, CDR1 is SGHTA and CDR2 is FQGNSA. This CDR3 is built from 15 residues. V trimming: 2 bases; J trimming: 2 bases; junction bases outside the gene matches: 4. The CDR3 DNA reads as TGTGCCAGCAGCTTATCGGACAGGTTCACAGATACGCAGTATTTT. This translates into CASSLSDRFTDTQYF.

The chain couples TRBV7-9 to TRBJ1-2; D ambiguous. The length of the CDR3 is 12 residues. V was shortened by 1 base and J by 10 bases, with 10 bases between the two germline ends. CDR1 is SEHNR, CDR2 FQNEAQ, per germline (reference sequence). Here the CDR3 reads CASSLERTVYTF. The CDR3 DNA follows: TGTGCCAGCAGCTTAGAACGGACCGTCTACACCTTC.

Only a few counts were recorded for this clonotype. The CDR3: CASSQAHWIWKNEQFF. As DNA, the CDR3 is TGCGCCAGCAGCCAGGCCCACTGGATTTGGAAAAATGAGCAGTTCTTC. The rearrangement links TRBV4-1 to TRBJ2-1; D not certain. This CDR3 has 16 amino acids. V dropped 3 bases and J dropped 7 bases, with 19 bases sitting between them. Per the germline V gene, CDR1 is MGHRA and CDR2 is YSYEKL.

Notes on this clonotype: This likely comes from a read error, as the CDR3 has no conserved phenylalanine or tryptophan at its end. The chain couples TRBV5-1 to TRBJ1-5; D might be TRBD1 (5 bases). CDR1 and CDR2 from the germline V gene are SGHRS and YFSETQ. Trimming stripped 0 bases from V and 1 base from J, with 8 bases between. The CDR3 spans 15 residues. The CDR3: CASSLGSGSNQPQHV. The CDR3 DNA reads TGCGCCAGCAGCTTGGGTTCAGGGAGCAATCAGCCCCAGCATGTT.

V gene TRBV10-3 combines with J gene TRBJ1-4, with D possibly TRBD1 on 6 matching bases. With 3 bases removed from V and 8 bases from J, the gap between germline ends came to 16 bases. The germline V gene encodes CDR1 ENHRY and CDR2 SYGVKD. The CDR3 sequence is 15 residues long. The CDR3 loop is CAISDSTGGGEKLFF. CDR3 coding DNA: TGTGCCATCAGTGATTCGACAGGAGGTGGGGAAAAACTGTTTTTT.

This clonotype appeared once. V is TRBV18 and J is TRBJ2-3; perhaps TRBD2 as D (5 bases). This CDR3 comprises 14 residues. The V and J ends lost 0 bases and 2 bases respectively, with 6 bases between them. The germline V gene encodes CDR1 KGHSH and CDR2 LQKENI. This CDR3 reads CASSPPEATDTQYF. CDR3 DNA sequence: TGTGCCAGCTCACCACCGGAGGCCACAGATACGCAGTATTTT.

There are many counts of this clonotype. Here the CDR3 reads CASSGPRGETQYF. The DNA for the CDR3 is TGTGCCAGCAGCGGACCCAGGGGGGAGACCCAGTACTTC. The rearrangement uses TRBV6-6 and TRBJ2-5, with 7 bases lining up with TRBD1. Trimming removed 6 bases from V and 5 bases from J; junction bases left unmatched: 6. The CDR3 runs 13 residues. CDR1 and CDR2 (germline): MNHNY, SVGAGI (reference sequence).

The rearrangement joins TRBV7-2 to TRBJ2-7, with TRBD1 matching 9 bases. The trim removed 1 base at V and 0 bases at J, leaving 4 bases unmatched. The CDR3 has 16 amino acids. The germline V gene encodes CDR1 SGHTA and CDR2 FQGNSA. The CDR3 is CASSLGGTGPSYEQYF. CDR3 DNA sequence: TGTGCCAGCAGCTTAGGGGGGACAGGGCCCTCCTACGAGCAGTACTTC.

The CDR3 nucleotides are TGTGCCAGCAGTTACGCCAAGGAACCTTATGGCTACACCTTC. It codes for CASSYAKEPYGYTF. This chain uses TRBV6-5 with TRBJ1-2; no firm D call. V shed 2 bases and J shed 5 bases, with 12 bases lying between them. CDR1 is MNHEY and CDR2 is SVGAGI in the germline V gene. CDR3 length: 14 amino acids.

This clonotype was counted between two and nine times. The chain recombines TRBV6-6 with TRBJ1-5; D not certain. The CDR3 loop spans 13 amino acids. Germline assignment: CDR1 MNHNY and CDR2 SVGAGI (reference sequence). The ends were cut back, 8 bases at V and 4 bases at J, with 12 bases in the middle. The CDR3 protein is CASPIDGNQPQHF. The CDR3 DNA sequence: TGTGCCAGCCCAATCGACGGGAATCAGCCCCAGCATTTT.

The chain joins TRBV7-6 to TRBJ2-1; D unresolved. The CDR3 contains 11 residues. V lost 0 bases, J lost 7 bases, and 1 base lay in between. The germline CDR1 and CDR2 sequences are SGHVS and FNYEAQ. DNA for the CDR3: TGTGCCAGCAGCTTAGCTAATGAGCAGTTCTTC. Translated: CASSLANEQFF.

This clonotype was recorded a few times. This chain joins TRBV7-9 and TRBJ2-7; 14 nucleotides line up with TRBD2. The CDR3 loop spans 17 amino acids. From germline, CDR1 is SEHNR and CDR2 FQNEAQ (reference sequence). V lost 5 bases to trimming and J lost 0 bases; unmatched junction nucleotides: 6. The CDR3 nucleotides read TGTGCCAGCAGCCCGCGGACTAGCGGGGGGCGCTCCTACGAGCAGTACTTC. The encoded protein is CASSPRTSGGRSYEQYF.

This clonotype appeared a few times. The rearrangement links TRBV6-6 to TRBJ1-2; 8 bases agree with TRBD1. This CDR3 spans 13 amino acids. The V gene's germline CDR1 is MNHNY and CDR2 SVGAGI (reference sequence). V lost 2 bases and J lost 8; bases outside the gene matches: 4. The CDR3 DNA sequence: TGTGCCAGCAGTTACCCGACAGGGGACGGCTACACCTTC. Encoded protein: CASSYPTGDGYTF.

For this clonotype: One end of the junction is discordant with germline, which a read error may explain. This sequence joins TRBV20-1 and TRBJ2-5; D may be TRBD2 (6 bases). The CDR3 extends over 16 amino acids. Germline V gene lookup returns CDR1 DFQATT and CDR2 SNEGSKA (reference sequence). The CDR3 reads CSARRAGGSSIETQYF. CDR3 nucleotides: TGCAGTGCTAGAAGGGCCGGGGGATCATCTATAGAGACCCAGTATTTC.

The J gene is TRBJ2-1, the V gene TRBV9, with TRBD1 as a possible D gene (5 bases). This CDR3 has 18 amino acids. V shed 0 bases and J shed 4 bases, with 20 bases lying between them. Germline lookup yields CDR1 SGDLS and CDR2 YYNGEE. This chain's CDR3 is CASSVEGRAQGVYNEQFF. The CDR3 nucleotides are TGTGCCAGCAGCGTAGAGGGTCGGGCGCAAGGGGTTTACAATGAGCAGTTCTTC.

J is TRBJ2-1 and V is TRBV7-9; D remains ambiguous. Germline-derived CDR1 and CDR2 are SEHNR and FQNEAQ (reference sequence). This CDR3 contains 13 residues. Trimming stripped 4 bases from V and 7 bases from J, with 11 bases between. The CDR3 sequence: CASSWFSKNEQFF. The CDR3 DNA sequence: TGTGCCAGCAGCTGGTTTTCGAAGAATGAGCAGTTCTTC.

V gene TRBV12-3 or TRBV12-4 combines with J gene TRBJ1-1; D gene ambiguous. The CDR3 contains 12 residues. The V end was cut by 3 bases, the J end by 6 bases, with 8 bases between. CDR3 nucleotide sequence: TGTGCCAGCAGTTTCCGACACGCTGAAGCTTTCTTT. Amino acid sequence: CASSFRHAEAFF.

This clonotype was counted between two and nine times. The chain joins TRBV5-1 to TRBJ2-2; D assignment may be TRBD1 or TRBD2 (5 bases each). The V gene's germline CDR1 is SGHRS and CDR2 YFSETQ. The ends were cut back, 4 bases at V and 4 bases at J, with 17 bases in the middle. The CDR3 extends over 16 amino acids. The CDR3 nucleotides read TGCGCCAGCAGCGCGATGTGGGACCAGGGCACCGGGGAGCTGTTTTTT. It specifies CASSAMWDQGTGELFF.

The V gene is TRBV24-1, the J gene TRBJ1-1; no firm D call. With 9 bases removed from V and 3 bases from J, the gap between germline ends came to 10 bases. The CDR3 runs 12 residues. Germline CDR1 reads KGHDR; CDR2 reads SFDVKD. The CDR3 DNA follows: TGTGCCACCGGACGTCATTACACTGAAGCTTTCTTT. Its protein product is CATGRHYTEAFF.

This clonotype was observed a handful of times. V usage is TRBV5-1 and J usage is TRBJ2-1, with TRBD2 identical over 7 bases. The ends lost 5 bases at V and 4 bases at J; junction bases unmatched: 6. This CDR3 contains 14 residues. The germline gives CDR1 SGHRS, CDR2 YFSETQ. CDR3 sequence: CASRAGPLYNEQFF. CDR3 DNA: TGCGCCAGCAGAGCGGGGCCCTTATACAATGAGCAGTTCTTC.

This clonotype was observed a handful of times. DNA for the CDR3: TGTGCCAGCAGCCCCCGGAGTAGCGGGGGCACAGATACGCAGTATTTT. It is translated as CASSPRSSGGTDTQYF. V usage is TRBV4-2 and J usage is TRBJ2-3; 8 bases line up with TRBD2. Germline CDR1 is LGHNA and CDR2 is YNFKEQ. CDR3 length equals 16 residues. The ends lost 4 bases at V and 1 base at J; junction bases unmatched: 7.

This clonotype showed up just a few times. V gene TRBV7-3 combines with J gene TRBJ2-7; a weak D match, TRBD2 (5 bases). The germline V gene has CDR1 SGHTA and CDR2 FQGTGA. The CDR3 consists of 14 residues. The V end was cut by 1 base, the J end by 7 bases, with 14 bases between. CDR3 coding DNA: TGTGCCAGCAGCTTAAATAGCGACTTAGAGGAGCAGTACTTC. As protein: CASSLNSDLEEQYF.

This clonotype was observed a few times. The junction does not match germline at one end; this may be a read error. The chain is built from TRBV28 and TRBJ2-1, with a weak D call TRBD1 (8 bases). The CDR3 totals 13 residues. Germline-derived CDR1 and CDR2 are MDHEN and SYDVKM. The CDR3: CASSGTGYNEQFF. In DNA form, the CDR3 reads TGCGCCAGCAGCGGGACAGGTTACAATGAGCAGTTCTTC.

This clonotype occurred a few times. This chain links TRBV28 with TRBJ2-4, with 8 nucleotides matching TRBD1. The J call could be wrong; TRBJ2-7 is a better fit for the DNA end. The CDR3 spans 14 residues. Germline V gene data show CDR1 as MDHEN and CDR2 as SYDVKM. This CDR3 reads CASSSSTGAYEQYF. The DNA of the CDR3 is TGTGCCAGCAGTTCGTCGACAGGGGCCTACGAGCAGTACTTC.

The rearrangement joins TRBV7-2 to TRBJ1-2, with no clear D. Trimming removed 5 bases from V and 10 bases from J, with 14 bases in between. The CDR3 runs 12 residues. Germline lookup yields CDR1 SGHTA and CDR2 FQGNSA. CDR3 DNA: TGTGCCAGCAGCCCCATTGAGGGTGACTACACCTTC. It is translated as CASSPIEGDYTF.

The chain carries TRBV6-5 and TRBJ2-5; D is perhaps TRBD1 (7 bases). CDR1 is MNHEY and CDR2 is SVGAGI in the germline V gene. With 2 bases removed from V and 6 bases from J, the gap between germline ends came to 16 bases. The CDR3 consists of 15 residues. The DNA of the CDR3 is TGTGCCAGCAGTTACAATGAGGGGGCGGGACAGACCCAGTACTTC. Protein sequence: CASSYNEGAGQTQYF.

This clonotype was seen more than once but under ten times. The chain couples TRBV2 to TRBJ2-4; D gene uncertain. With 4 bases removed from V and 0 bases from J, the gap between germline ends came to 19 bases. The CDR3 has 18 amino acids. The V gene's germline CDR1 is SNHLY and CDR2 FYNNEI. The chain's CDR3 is CASSGASMGYLAKNIQYF. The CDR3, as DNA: TGTGCCAGCAGTGGGGCGAGTATGGGATATCTAGCCAAAAACATTCAGTACTTC.